These T cell receptor beta chains were read from a single sample in a study of cytomegalovirus exposure and HLA in healthy donors. TCRdb's copy holds only in-frame clones and misses some; the assay was immunoSEQ multiplex PCR. The sample yields 130,000 or so clones, approximately 65% seen once. The material sequenced was PBMCs. All receptors come from a man aged 18 to 35 in good health and CMV-seronegative. Each CDR3 is given with its conserved first and last residue.

v_call: TRBV6-1
j_call: TRBJ2-7
cdr3_aa: CASKRILDTYEQYF

v_call: TRBV6-1
j_call: TRBJ1-2
cdr3_aa: CASSPQVTGYGYTF

v_call: TRBV2
j_call: TRBJ1-1
cdr3_aa: CASRAGVPWGEAFF

v_call: TRBV11-2
j_call: TRBJ2-7
cdr3_aa: CASSTGPGQGQEYF

v_call: TRBV30
j_call: TRBJ1-5
cdr3_aa: CAWKEEGSANQPQHF

v_call: TRBV6-5
j_call: TRBJ1-1
cdr3_aa: CASSYEARVKTEAFF

v_call: TRBV29-1
j_call: TRBJ2-7
cdr3_aa: CSVEEPSRRRGSYEQYF

v_call: TRBV6-5
j_call: TRBJ2-2
cdr3_aa: CASRYTSSGELFF

v_call: TRBV19
j_call: TRBJ2-2
cdr3_aa: CASRADRNTGELFF

v_call: TRBV27
j_call: TRBJ2-7
cdr3_aa: CATGAFTSGSYEQYF

v_call: TRBV6-1
j_call: TRBJ2-1
cdr3_aa: CASSPLGGQFF

v_call: TRBV5-4
j_call: TRBJ2-2
cdr3_aa: CASSLASGNTGELFF

v_call: TRBV6-6
j_call: TRBJ1-2
cdr3_aa: CASRPPPGQVIYGYTF

v_call: TRBV5-1
j_call: TRBJ2-1
cdr3_aa: CATSGAAGVSEQFF

v_call: TRBV6-1
j_call: TRBJ1-2
cdr3_aa: CASSADRSGYGYTF

v_call: TRBV5-4
j_call: TRBJ2-1
cdr3_aa: CASTNPGGFSEQFF

v_call: TRBV7-2
j_call: TRBJ1-2
cdr3_aa: CASSLTHSAGTAINYGYTF

v_call: TRBV7-9
j_call: TRBJ2-2
cdr3_aa: CASSSGNGELFF

v_call: TRBV29-1
j_call: TRBJ2-3
cdr3_aa: CSVAPIAGGLTDTQYF

v_call: TRBV2
j_call: TRBJ1-4
cdr3_aa: CASRPERGKLFF

v_call: TRBV5-6
j_call: TRBJ2-3
cdr3_aa: CASSFRVGTDTQYF